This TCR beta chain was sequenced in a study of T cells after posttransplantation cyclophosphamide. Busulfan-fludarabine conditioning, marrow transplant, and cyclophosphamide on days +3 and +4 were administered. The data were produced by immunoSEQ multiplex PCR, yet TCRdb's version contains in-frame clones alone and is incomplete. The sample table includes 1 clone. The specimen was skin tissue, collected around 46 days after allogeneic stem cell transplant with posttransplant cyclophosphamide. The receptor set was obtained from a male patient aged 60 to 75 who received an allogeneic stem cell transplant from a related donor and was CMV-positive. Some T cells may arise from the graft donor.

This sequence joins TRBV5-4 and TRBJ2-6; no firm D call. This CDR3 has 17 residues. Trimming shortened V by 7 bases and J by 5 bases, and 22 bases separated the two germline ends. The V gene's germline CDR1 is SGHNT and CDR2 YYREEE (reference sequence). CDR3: CASFINARQSRANVLTF. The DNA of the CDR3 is TGTGCCAGCTTTATTAACGCCAGACAAAGTCGGGCCAACGTCCTGACTTTC.